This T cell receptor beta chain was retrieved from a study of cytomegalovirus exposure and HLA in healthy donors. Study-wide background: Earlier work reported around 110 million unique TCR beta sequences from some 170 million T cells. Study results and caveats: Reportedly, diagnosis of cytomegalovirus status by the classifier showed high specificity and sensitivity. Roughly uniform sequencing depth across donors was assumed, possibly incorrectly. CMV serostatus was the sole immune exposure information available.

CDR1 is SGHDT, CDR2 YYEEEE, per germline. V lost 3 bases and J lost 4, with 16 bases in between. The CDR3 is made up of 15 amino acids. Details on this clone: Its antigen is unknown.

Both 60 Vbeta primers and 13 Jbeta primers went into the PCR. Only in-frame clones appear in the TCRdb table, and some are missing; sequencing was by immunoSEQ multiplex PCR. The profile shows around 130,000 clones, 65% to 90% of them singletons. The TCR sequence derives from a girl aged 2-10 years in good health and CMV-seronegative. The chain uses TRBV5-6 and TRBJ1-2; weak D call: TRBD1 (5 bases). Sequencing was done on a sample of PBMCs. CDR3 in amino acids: CASSYGGDASYGYTF. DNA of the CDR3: TGTGCCAGCAGCTATGGGGGGGACGCTAGCTATGGCTACACCTTC.